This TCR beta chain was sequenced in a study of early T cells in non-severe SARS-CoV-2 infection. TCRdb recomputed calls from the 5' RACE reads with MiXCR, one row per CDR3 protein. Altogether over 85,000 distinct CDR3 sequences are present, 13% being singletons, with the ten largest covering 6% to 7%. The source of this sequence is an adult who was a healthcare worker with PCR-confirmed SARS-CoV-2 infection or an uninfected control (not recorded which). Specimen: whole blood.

CDR3 loop: CASKFPGGSYEQYF. The CDR3 bases are TGTGCCAGCAAATTCCCTGGGGGTTCCTACGAGCAGTACTTC. The chain has TRBV2 and TRBJ2-7; the D gene could be TRBD1 or TRBD2 (5 bases each). Germline V gene lookup returns CDR1 SNHLY and CDR2 FYNNEI. V was cut by 7 bases and J by 1 base, with 14 bases left in between. The CDR3 is 14 residues long. Full variable domain (missing parts from reference TRBV2 and TRBJ2-7): EPEVTQTPSHQVTQMGQEVILRCVPISNHLYFYWYRQILGQKVEFLVSFYNNEISEKSEIFDDQFSVERPDGSNFTLKIRSTKLEDSAMYFCASKFPGGSYEQYFGPGTRLTVT.